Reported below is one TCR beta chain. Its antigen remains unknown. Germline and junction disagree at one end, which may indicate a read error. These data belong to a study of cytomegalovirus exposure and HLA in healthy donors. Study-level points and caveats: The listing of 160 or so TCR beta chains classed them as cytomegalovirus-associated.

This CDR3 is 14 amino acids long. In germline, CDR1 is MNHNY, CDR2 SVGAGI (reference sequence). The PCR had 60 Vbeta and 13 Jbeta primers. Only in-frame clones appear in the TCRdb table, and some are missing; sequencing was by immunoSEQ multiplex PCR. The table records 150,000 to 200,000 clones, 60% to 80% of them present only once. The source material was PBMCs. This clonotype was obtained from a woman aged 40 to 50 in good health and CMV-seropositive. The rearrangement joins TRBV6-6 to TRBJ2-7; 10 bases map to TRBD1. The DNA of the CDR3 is TGTGCCAGCAGACCTAGGGACAGGGGTTACGAGCAGTGCTTC. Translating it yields CASRPRDRGYEQCF.